This T cell receptor (beta chain) comes out of a study of spatial heterogeneity in lung cancer. Whole-study results and caveats: Counts of expanded intratumoral alpha and beta TCRs tracked tumor mutation counts.

The V segment lost 5 bases and the J segment 3 bases; nucleotides outside the gene matches: 3. Per the germline V gene, CDR1 is DFQATT and CDR2 is SNEGSKA (reference sequence). The CDR3 extends over 13 amino acids. From the 5' RACE reads, TCRdb called clonotypes with MiXCR, one entry per CDR3 protein. Of approximately 4,000 distinct CDR3 sequences listed, around 32% are singletons. The time point here: sample taken at primary tumor resection. Points on this clonotype: Antigen specificity is unknown.

V gene TRBV20-1 combines with J gene TRBJ2-1, with 8 nucleotides matching TRBD2. Sequenced material: lung tumor tissue, taken at surgery. This receptor was taken from a male donor with early-stage non-small cell lung cancer. CDR3 bases: TGCAGTGCTCTCGGGACTAGCTACAATGAGCAGTTCTTC. It is translated as CSALGTSYNEQFF.